Here is one T cell receptor (beta chain) with its context. The antigen is not known. CD45RA+ naive and CD45RA-negative memory subsets were separated from CD4+ cells. Using immunoSEQ multiplex PCR, the repertoire was profiled, and TCRdb retains in-frame clones only, with some absent. The sample lists roughly 1,500,000 clones, approximately 98.5% occurring once. These data come from a study of shared clonotypes between healthy human individuals. Across the study: CD4 naive cells filled three plates per donor, CD4 memory three, CD8 naive two and CD8 memory one. Findings and caveats of the study: Clonotypes that were shared across a handful of donors made up around 5% of naive CD4 clonotypes.

The CDR3 covers 15 residues. Trimming cost V 4 bases and J 2 bases, with 12 bases left between them. The V gene's germline CDR1 is MNHNS and CDR2 SASEGT. Sequenced material: naive CD4+ T cells sorted from blood. Subset of the sample: CD45RA+ positively selected. This chain connects TRBV6-1 to TRBJ1-3, with TRBD1 as a possible D gene (5 bases). The receptor's source is a man in his thirties or forties in good health. CDR3 nucleotides: TGTGCCAGCAGTGGCCGGGGCCCCACTGGAAACACCATATATTTT. Its translation is CASSGRGPTGNTIYF.